What follows are 9 T cell receptor beta chains derived from one specimen sequenced in a study of Ad26.COV2.S vaccination and SARS-CoV-2 variants. Regarding treatment: about 20 received Ad26.COV2.S at low or high dose, single or two shots; several received placebo; per-sample allocation not given. Day 63 after the first vaccine or placebo injection was the time point for sampling. Only in-frame clones appear in the TCRdb table, and some are missing; sequencing was by immunoSEQ multiplex PCR. The repertoire includes approximately 300,000 clones, approximately 86% of them detected once, and 2% to 2.5% sits in the top ten. The source was peripheral blood, collected in a trial of Ad26.COV2.S vaccine versus placebo. Receptors originate from a person between 18 and 59 years old who received the Ad26.COV2.S COVID-19 vaccine or a placebo.

The CDR3 protein is CASSKKVTIEKLFF. The CDR3 DNA follows: TGTGCCAGCAGCAAGAAGGTCACTATCGAAAAACTGTTTTTT. The rearrangement joins TRBV21-1 to TRBJ1-4. TRBV21-1 is marked as a pseudogene. This CDR3 is 14 amino acids long.

The chain combines TRBV3-1 (or the pseudogene TRBV3-2) with TRBJ2-7, with D perhaps TRBD1 (6 bases). Trimming took 1 base from V and 0 from J, leaving 10 bases between them. CDR1 and CDR2 from the germline V gene are LGHDT and YNNKEL (reference sequence). The CDR3 consists of 15 residues. CDR3 bases: TGTGCCAGCAGCCAAGTATGGGACACCTCCTACGAGCAGTACTTC. Encoded protein: CASSQVWDTSYEQYF.

J is TRBJ2-7 and V is TRBV14; 7 nucleotides line up with TRBD1. Germline trimming cut 3 bases from V and 2 bases from J; bases unmatched to any gene: 4. CDR3 length: 14 amino acids. Germline V gene lookup returns CDR1 SGHDN and CDR2 FVKESK. The CDR3 protein is CASSHWDRTYEQYF. For the CDR3, the DNA is TGTGCCAGCAGCCACTGGGACAGAACCTACGAGCAGTACTTC.

The rearrangement uses TRBV3-1 (or the pseudogene TRBV3-2) and TRBJ2-6; D perhaps matches TRBD1 (5 bases). CDR1 LGHDT and CDR2 YNNKEL come from the germline V gene (reference sequence). The CDR3 loop spans 17 amino acids. V shed 1 base and J shed 1 base, with 11 bases lying between them. The CDR3 loop is CASSQGRQWSGANVLTF. The CDR3 nucleotides read TGTGCCAGCAGCCAAGGGAGACAGTGGTCTGGGGCCAACGTCCTGACTTTC.

A single count supports this clone. The chain is built from TRBV12-3 or TRBV12-4 and TRBJ1-1, with D possibly matching TRBD1 (5 bases). The CDR3 is 12 residues long. V gave up 3 bases and J gave up 8 bases, with 10 bases separating them. In nucleotides, the CDR3 is TGTGCCAGCAGTTTTGAATGGACAGAAGCTTTCTTT. Translation gives CASSFEWTEAFF.

This clone came up once. V usage is TRBV5-1 and J usage is TRBJ1-1; 9 nucleotides match TRBD1. The V and J ends lost 3 bases and 4 bases, in that order; junction bases with no gene match: 4. CDR1 is SGHRS and CDR2 is YFSETQ in the germline V gene. There are 14 residues in the CDR3. CDR3 loop: CASSSGTGSTEAFF. CDR3 DNA sequence: TGCGCCAGCAGCTCGGGGACAGGGAGCACTGAAGCTTTCTTT.

The chain is built from TRBV11-3 and TRBJ1-2, with 8 bases fitting TRBD1. This CDR3 region has 12 residues. With V trimmed by 5 bases and J by 9 bases, 5 bases remained unmatched. CDR1 and CDR2 (germline): SGHNT, YENEEA. CDR3 region: CASSPWTGRYTF. The CDR3 nucleotides read TGTGCCAGCAGCCCATGGACAGGGCGCTACACCTTC.

The sample holds one count of this clone. Additional DNA sequences in this sample encode the identical CDR3. The chain employs TRBV5-1 and TRBJ2-2, with 12 positions matching TRBD1. Unmatched junction bases numbered 3, after V lost 6 bases and J lost 6 bases. CDR3 size: 14 residues. Germline CDR1 and CDR2: SGHRS and YFSETQ. The CDR3 DNA reads as TGCGCCAGCAAGGGACAGGGGGCATCCGGGGAGCTGTTTTTT. Translated: CASKGQGASGELFF.

This clone is a singleton in its sample. The rearrangement links TRBV2 to TRBJ1-1; D is possibly TRBD1 (5 bases). The CDR3 covers 16 residues. Trimming took 5 bases from V and 1 from J, leaving 17 bases between them. CDR1 and CDR2 from the germline V gene are SNHLY and FYNNEI. This CDR3 is CASSPGAGDANTEAFF. Written as DNA, the CDR3 is TGTGCCAGCAGTCCCGGGGCAGGAGACGCGAACACTGAAGCTTTCTTT.